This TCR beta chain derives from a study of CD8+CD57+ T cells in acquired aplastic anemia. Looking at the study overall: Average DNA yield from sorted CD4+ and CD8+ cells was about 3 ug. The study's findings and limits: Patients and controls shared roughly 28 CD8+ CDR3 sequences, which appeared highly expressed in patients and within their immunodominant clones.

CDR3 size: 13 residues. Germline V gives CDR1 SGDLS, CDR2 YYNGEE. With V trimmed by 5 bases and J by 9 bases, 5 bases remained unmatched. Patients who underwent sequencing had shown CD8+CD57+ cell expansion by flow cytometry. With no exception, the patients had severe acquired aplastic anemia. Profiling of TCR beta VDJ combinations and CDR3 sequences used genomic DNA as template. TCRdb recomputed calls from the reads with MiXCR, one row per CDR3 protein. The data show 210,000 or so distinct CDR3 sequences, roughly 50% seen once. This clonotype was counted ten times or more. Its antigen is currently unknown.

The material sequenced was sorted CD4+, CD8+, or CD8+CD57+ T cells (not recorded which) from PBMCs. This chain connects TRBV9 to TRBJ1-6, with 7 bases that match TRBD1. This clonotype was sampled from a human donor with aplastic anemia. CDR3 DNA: TGTGCCAGCAGTGACAGGGAAGTTTCACCCCTCCACTTT. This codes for CASSDREVSPLHF.